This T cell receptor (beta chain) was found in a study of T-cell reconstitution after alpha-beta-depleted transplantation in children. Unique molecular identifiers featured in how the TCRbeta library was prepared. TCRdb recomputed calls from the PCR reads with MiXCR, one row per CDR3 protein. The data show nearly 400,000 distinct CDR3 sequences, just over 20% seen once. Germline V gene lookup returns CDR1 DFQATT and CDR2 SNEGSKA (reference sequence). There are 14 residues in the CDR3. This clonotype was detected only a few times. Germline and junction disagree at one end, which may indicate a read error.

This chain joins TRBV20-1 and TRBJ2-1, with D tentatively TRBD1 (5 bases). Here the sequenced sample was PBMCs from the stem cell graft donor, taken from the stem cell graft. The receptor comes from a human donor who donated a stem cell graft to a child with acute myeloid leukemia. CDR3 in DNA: TGCAGTGTTAGAGGATCCCAGGGTTACAATGAGCAGTTCTTC. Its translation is CSVRGSQGYNEQFF.